This T cell receptor (beta chain) comes out of a study of cytomegalovirus exposure and HLA in healthy donors. Study-wide results and caveats: Among TCR sequences, most were rare, though some public TCRs appeared in many donors.

This clone was seen a single time. What it binds is unknown. Germline CDR1 is LGHNA and CDR2 is YSLEER. V gave up 3 bases and J gave up 9 bases, with 17 bases separating them. The CDR3 has 14 amino acids. Profiling relied on immunoSEQ multiplex PCR, and the TCRdb table lists in-frame clones only, not all of them. In the table there are about 130,000 clones, roughly four fifths of which are singletons. Sequenced material: PBMCs. The gene calls are TRBV4-3 and TRBJ1-1, with a weak D call TRBD1 (5 bases). The TCR sequence derives from a man between 25 and 39 years old in good health and CMV-seropositive. CDR3: CASSQDTGSPKAFF. The CDR3 coding sequence is TGCGCCAGCAGCCAGGACACAGGTTCCCCCAAAGCTTTCTTT.